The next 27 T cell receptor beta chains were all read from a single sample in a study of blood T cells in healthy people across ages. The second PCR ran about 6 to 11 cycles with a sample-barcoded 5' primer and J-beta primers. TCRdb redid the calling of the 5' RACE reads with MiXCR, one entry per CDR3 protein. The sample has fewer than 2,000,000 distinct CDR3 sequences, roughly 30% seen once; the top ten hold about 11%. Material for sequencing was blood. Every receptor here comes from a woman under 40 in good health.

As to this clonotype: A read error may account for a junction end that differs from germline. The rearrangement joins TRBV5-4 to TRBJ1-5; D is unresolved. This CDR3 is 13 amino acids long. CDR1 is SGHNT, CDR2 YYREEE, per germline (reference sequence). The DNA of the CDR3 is TGTGCCAGCAGCTTGGGCGGGAATCGGCCCCAGCATTTT. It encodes CASSLGGNRPQHF.

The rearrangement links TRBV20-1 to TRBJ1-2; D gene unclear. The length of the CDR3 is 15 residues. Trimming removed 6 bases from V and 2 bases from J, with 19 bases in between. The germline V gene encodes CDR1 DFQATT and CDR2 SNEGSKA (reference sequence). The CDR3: CSAKGRVISNYGYTF. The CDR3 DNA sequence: TGCAGTGCCAAAGGAAGAGTGATCTCAAACTATGGCTACACCTTC.

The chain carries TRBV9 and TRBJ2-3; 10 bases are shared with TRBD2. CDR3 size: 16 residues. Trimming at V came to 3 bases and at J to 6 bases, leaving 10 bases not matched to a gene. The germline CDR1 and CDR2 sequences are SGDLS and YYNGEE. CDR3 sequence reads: CASSGNPTSGTDTQYF. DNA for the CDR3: TGTGCCAGCAGCGGAAACCCTACTAGCGGGACGGATACGCAGTATTTT.

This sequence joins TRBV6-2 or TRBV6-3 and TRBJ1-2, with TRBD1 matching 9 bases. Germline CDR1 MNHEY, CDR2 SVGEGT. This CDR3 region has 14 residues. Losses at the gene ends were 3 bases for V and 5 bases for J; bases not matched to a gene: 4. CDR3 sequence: CASSYLGTGYGYTF. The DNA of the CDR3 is TGTGCCAGCAGTTATTTGGGGACAGGGTATGGCTACACCTTC.

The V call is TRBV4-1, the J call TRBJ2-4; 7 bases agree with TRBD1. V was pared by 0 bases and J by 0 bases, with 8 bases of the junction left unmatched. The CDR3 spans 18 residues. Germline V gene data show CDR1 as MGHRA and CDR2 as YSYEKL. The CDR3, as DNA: TGCGCCAGCAGCCAAGATCTGGTGACAGGGCTAGCCAAAAACATTCAGTACTTC. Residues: CASSQDLVTGLAKNIQYF.

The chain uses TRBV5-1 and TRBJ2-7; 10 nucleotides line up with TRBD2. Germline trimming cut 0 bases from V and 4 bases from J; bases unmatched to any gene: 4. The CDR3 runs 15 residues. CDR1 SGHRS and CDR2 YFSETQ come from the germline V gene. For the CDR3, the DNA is TGCGCCAGCAGCTTGGAAAGCGGGGGGGCATACGAGCAGTACTTC. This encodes CASSLESGGAYEQYF.

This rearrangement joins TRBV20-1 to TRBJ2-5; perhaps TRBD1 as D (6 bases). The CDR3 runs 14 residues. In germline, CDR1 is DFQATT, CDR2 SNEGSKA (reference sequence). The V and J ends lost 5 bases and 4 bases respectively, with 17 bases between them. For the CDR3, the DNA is TGCAGTGCTGGTCCCGGGACACCTGCAGAGACCCAGTACTTC. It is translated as CSAGPGTPAETQYF.

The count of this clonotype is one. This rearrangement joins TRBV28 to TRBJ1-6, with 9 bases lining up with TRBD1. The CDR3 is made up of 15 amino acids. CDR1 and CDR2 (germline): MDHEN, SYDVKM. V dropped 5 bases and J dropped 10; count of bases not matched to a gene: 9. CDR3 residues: CASSPRDRVLSPLHF. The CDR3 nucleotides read TGTGCCAGCAGTCCTCGGGACAGGGTCTTGTCACCCCTCCACTTT.

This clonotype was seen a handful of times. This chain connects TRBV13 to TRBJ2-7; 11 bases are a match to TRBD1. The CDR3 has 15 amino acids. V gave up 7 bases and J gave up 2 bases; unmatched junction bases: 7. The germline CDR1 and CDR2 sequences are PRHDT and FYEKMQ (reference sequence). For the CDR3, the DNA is TGTGCCAGCAATGTCAGGGGACAGGGGGCCTACGAGCAGTACTTC. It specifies CASNVRGQGAYEQYF.

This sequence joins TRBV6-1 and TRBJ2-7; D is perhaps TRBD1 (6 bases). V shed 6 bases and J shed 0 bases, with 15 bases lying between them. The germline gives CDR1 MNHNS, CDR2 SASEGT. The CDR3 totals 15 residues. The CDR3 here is CASRPPEGDSYEQYF. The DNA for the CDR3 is TGTGCCAGCAGGCCCCCAGAGGGGGACTCCTACGAGCAGTACTTC.

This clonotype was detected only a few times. The CDR3: CATSPVPGQETYEQYF. CDR3 sequence (DNA): TGTGCCACCAGCCCCGTACCGGGACAGGAGACCTACGAGCAGTACTTC. The V gene is TRBV15, the J gene TRBJ2-7; TRBD1 matches at 8 bases. Germline assignment: CDR1 LNHNV and CDR2 YYDKDF (reference sequence). Trimming at V came to 5 bases and at J to 2 bases, leaving 11 bases not matched to a gene. The CDR3 has 16 amino acids.

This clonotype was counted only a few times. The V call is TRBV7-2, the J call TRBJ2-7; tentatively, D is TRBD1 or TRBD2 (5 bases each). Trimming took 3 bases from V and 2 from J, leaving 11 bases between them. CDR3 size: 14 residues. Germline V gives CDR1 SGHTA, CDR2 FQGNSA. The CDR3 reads CASSLDGATYEQYF. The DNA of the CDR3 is TGTGCCAGCAGCTTGGACGGGGCTACCTACGAGCAGTACTTC.

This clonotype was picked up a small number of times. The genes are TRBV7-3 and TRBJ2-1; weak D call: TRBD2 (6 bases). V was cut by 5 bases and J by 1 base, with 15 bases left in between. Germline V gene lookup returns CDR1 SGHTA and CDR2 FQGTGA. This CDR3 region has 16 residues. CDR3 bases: TGTGCCAGCAGCCTCGTGAGGAGGGAATCCTACAATGAGCAGTTCTTC. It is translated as CASSLVRRESYNEQFF.

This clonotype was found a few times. CDR3 in amino acids: CASSPTLAGDNEQFF. CDR3 nucleotides: TGTGCCAGCTCACCAACACTAGCGGGAGACAATGAGCAGTTCTTC. This chain links TRBV18 with TRBJ2-1, with TRBD2 identical over 11 bases. J was trimmed by 5 bases and V by 2 bases; bases with no gene match: 2. The CDR3 extends over 15 amino acids. CDR1 KGHSH and CDR2 LQKENI come from the germline V gene.

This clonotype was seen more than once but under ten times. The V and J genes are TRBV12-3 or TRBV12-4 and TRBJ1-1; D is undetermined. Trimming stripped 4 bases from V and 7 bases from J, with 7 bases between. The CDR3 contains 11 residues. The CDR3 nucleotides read TGTGCCAGCAGTTATATCAGTGAAGCTTTCTTT. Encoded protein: CASSYISEAFF.

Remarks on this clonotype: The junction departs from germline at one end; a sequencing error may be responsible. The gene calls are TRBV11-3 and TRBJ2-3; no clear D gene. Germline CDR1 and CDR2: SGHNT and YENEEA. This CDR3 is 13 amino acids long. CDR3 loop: CVSIHYTTDTQYF. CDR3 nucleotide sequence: TGTGTCAGCATCCATTATACCACAGATACGCAGTATTTT.

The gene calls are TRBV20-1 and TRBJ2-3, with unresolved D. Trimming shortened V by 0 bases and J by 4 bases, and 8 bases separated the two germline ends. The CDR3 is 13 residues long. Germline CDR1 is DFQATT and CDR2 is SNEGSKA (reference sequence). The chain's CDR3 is CSARDHRSDTQYF. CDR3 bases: TGCAGTGCTAGAGATCACAGATCAGATACGCAGTATTTT.

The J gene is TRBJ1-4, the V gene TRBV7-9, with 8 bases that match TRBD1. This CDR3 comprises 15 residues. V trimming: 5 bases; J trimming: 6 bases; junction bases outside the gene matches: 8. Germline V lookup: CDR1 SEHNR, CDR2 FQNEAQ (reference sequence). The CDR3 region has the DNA TGTGCCAGCAGCCCCCCCGGGACAGGTCATGAAAAACTGTTTTTT. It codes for CASSPPGTGHEKLFF.

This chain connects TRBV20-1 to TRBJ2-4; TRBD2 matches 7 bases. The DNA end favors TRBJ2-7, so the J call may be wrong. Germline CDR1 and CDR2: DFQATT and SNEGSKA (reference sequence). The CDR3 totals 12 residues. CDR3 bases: TGCAGTGCTAGGCGGGAGAACGACGAGCAGTACTTC. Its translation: CSARRENDEQYF.

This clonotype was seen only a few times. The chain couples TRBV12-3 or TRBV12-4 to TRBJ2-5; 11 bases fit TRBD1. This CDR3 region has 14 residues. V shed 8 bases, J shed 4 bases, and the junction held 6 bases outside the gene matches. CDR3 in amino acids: CASGKDRGPETQYF. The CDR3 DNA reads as TGTGCCAGCGGAAAGGACAGGGGGCCAGAGACCCAGTACTTC.

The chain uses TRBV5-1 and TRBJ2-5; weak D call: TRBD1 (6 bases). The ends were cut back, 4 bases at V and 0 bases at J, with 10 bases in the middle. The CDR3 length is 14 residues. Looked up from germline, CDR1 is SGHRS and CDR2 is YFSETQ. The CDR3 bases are TGCGCCAGCAGCACACACAGGGACCAAGAGACCCAGTACTTC. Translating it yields CASSTHRDQETQYF. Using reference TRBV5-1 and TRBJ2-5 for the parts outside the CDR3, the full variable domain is KAGVTQTPRYLIKTRGQQVTLSCSPISGHRSVSWYQQTPGQGLQFLFEYFSETQRNKGNFPGRFSGRQFSNSRSEMNVSTLELGDSALYLCASSTHRDQETQYFGPGTRLLVL.

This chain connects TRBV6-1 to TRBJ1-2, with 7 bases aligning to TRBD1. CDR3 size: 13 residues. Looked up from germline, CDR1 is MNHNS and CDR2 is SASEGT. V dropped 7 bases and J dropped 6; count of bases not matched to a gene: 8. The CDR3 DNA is TGTGCCAGCATGGGGACAGACCTCCATGGCTACACCTTC. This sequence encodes CASMGTDLHGYTF.

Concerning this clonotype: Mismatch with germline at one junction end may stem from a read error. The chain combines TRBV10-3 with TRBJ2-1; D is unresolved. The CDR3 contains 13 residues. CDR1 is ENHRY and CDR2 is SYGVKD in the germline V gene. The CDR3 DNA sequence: TGTACCATCAGTGGAGACTCCTACAATGAGCAGTTCTTC. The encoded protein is CTISGDSYNEQFF.

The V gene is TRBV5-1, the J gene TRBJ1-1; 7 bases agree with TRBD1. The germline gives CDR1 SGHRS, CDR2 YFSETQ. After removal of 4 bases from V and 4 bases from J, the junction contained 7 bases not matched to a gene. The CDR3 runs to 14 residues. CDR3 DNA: TGCGCCAGCAGCAGTAGAGGGGGCACCACTGAAGCTTTCTTT. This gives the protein CASSSRGGTTEAFF.

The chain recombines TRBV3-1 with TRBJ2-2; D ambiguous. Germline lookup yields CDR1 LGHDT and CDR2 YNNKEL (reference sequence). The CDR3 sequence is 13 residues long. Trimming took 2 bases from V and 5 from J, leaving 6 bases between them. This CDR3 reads CASSQIETGELFF. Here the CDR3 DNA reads TGTGCCAGCAGCCAAATCGAAACCGGGGAGCTGTTTTTT.

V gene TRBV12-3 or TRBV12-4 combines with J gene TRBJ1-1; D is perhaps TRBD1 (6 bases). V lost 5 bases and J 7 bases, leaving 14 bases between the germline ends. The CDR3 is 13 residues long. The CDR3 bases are TGTGCCAGCAGTGTGGGGGGGCAAGTTGAAGCTTTCTTT. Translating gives CASSVGGQVEAFF.

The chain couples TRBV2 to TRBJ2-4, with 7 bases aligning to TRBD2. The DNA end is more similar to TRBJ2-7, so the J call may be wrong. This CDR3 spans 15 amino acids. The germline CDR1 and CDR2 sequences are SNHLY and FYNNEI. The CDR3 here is CASSGRASGPYEQYF. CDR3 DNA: TGTGCCAGCAGTGGTCGAGCTAGCGGTCCCTACGAGCAGTACTTC.